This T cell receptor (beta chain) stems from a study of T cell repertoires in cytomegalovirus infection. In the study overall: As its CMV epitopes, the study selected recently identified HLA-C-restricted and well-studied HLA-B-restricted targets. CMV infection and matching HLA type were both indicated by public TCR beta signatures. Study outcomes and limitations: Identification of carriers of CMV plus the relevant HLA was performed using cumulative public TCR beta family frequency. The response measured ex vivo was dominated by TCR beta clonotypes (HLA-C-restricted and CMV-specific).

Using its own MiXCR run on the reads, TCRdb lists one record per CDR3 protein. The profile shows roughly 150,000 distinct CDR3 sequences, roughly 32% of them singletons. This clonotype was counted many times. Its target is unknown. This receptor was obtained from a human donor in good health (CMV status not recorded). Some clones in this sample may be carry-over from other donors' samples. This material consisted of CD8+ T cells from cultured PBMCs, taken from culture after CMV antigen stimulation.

The CDR3 DNA follows: TGTGCCAGCAGTCCAGACGGGGGTGGCGAGCAAGAGCAGTACTTC. It codes for CASSPDGGGEQEQYF. The rearrangement links TRBV28 to TRBJ2-7, with D perhaps matching TRBD2 (6 bases). V was trimmed by 5 bases and J by 7 bases, leaving 21 bases between them. This CDR3 contains 15 residues. Germline V lookup: CDR1 MDHEN, CDR2 SYDVKM. Full variable domain (remainder filled in from reference TRBV28 and TRBJ2-7): DVKVTQSSRYLVKRTGEKVFLECVQDMDHENMFWYRQDPGLGLRLIYFSYDVKMKEKGDIPEGYSVSREKKERFSLILESASTNQTSMYLCASSPDGGGEQEQYFGPGTRLTVT.